Below are 13 T cell receptor beta chains sequenced from a single sample in a study of shared clonotypes between healthy human individuals. The method was immunoSEQ multiplex PCR; TCRdb's version includes in-frame clones alone and lacks a portion of them. Of nearly 2 million clones detected, just under 95% appear once; the ten largest clones hold 1.2%. Terminally differentiated effector memory CD45RA+ cells were left out of the naive CD8 fraction, which was CD45RO-negative and positively selected for CCR7. Sequencing input: naive CD8+ T cells sorted from blood. These TCRs come from a man between 18 and 29 years old in good health.

The J gene is TRBJ2-7, the V gene TRBV4-1; perhaps TRBD1 as D (5 bases). This CDR3 is 15 amino acids long. Germline-derived CDR1 and CDR2 are MGHRA and YSYEKL. Trimming cost V 4 bases and J 2 bases, with 15 bases left between them. Here the CDR3 reads CASSPRQGNTYEQYF. For the CDR3, the DNA is TGCGCCAGCAGCCCCCGCCAGGGCAACACCTACGAGCAGTACTTC.

This clone was observed once. The gene calls are TRBV6-1 and TRBJ2-1; D possibly corresponds to TRBD1 (5 bases). The V end was cut by 8 bases, the J end by 9 bases, with 17 bases between. Germline-derived CDR1 and CDR2 are MNHNS and SASEGT. The CDR3 covers 13 residues. The chain's CDR3 is CASDIDSPGEQFF. CDR3 in DNA: TGTGCCAGCGACATAGACAGCCCCGGTGAGCAGTTCTTC.

In its sample, this clone was seen a few times. V gene TRBV6-1 combines with J gene TRBJ1-5; TRBD1 matches 8 bases. Germline CDR1 reads MNHNS; CDR2 reads SASEGT. The trim removed 10 bases at V and 3 bases at J, leaving 8 bases unmatched. The length of the CDR3 is 14 residues. CDR3 residues: CATSGTGFNQPQHF. CDR3 sequence (DNA): TGTGCCACTTCCGGGACAGGATTCAATCAGCCCCAGCATTTT.

The chain recombines TRBV7-6 with TRBJ1-1; D is undetermined. Trimming left V 1 base short and J 1 base short, with 7 bases between. This CDR3 is 14 amino acids long. Per germline, CDR1 SGHVS and CDR2 FNYEAQ. The CDR3 nucleotides are TGTGCCAGCAGCTTAGGGATCGGGAACACTGAAGCTTTCTTT. Its protein product is CASSLGIGNTEAFF.

Worth noting for this clone: The sample holds other DNA sequences that translate to the same CDR3. The genes are TRBV4-1 and TRBJ2-3; unclear D gene. Germline V lookup: CDR1 MGHRA, CDR2 YSYEKL. V lost 2 bases and J lost 1, with 4 bases in between. The CDR3 is 13 residues long. The DNA of the CDR3 is TGCGCCAGCAGCCAACTAGGCACAGATACGCAGTATTTT. Translation: CASSQLGTDTQYF.

The chain uses TRBV27 and TRBJ1-2; perhaps TRBD1 as D (5 bases). Germline-derived CDR1 and CDR2 are MNHEY and SMNVEV (reference sequence). V dropped 5 bases and J dropped 4 bases, with 11 bases sitting between them. This CDR3 is built from 13 residues. The chain's CDR3 is CASSPGTSYGYTF. CDR3 sequence (DNA): TGTGCCAGCAGTCCGGGGACTAGCTATGGCTACACCTTC.

This clone was seen a single time. The chain is built from TRBV5-1 and TRBJ2-3, with 10 bases that match TRBD2. The CDR3 loop spans 16 amino acids. The germline gives CDR1 SGHRS, CDR2 YFSETQ. With 6 bases clipped from V and 5 bases from J, the junction kept 12 bases outside the gene matches. CDR3 in DNA: TGCGCCAGCACCAGGGGGCTAGCGGGAGTGAAAGATACGCAGTATTTT. Amino acid sequence: CASTRGLAGVKDTQYF.

The genes are TRBV19 and TRBJ2-7, with 7 nucleotides matching TRBD2. Germline values: CDR1 LNHDA, CDR2 SQIVND (reference sequence). CDR3 length: 15 residues. Trimming cost V 3 bases and J 5 bases; bases outside gene matches: 10. For the CDR3, the DNA is TGTGCCAGTAGTATCAGGCGGGAGTCTGGTGACGAGCAGTACTTC. Protein sequence: CASSIRRESGDEQYF.

V usage is TRBV5-1 and J usage is TRBJ2-1; D possibly corresponds to TRBD1 (6 bases). Between the trimmed V and J ends, which lost 5 bases and 5 bases, there was a span of 17 bases. The length of the CDR3 is 15 residues. Looked up from germline, CDR1 is SGHRS and CDR2 is YFSETQ. Written as DNA, the CDR3 is TGCGCCAGCAGGCCGGACAGTTTCGCCCACAATGAGCAGTTCTTC. Protein product: CASRPDSFAHNEQFF.

This chain connects TRBV5-1 to TRBJ1-2, with 7 positions matching TRBD1. Germline values: CDR1 SGHRS, CDR2 YFSETQ. J gave up 8 bases and V 0 bases, and 7 bases lay outside the gene matches. CDR3 length: 14 amino acids. The CDR3 DNA reads TGCGCCAGCAGCTTGGGACAGGGCTCAGGAGGCTACACCTTC. Its protein product is CASSLGQGSGGYTF.

The V gene is TRBV15, the J gene TRBJ1-4; no reliable D call. Germline-derived CDR1 and CDR2 are LNHNV and YYDKDF (reference sequence). The CDR3 loop spans 14 amino acids. The V end lost 0 bases, the J end lost 8 bases, and 10 bases lay between the germline ends. CDR3 in amino acids: CATSRDLPGEKLFF. The CDR3 nucleotides are TGTGCCACCAGCAGAGATCTTCCCGGCGAAAAACTGTTTTTT.

This chain connects TRBV4-3 to TRBJ2-1; D perhaps matches TRBD2 (5 bases). This CDR3 comprises 20 residues. From germline, CDR1 is LGHNA and CDR2 YSLEER. V lost 1 base to trimming and J lost 0 bases, with 22 bases between them. CDR3 sequence: CASSQARMDGLDSSYNEQFF. CDR3 sequence (DNA): TGCGCCAGCAGCCAAGCCAGAATGGACGGACTGGATAGCTCCTACAATGAGCAGTTCTTC.

The chain combines TRBV7-9 with TRBJ2-7, with TRBD1 matching over 7 bases. Germline V lookup: CDR1 SEHNR, CDR2 FQNEAQ (reference sequence). The V segment lost 5 bases and the J segment 5 bases; nucleotides outside the gene matches: 15. The CDR3 is 16 residues long. The CDR3 DNA is TGTGCCAGCAGCCACCCGGACAGGTCGGGGTATGACGAGCAGTACTTC. Translation: CASSHPDRSGYDEQYF.